A selection of T cell receptor beta chains follows, all from one sample in a study of T cell repertoires in cytomegalovirus infection. TCRdb called the reads again in MiXCR, with one record for every CDR3 protein. The sample holds roughly 120,000 distinct CDR3 sequences, 25% to 35% seen once. Antigen specificity for these receptors is unknown. The material sequenced was CD8+ T cells from cultured PBMCs, taken from culture after CMV antigen stimulation. The source is a human donor in good health (CMV status not recorded). Some clones in this sample may be carry-over from other donors' samples. CDR3s include the opening cysteine and the closing phenylalanine or tryptophan. The D gene is left open where the match is weak. Rows may omit the clone size; those that give it use once, few, many or a size class.

d_gene	abundance	j_gene	len	v_gene	CDR3aa	CDR3nt
-	-	TRBJ2-7	11	TRBV12-3/TRBV12-4	CASSFETEQYF	TGTGCCAGCAGTTTCGAGACTGAGCAGTACTTC
TRBD1	-	TRBJ1-1	15	TRBV6-5	CASKGAQGGNTEAFF	TGTGCCAGCAAGGGGGCGCAGGGTGGGAACACTGAAGCTTTCTTT
-	many	TRBJ2-3	16	TRBV7-6	CASSLMEPHGTDTQYF	TGTGCCAGCAGCTTAATGGAACCCCACGGCACAGATACGCAGTATTTT
TRBD1	few	TRBJ2-7	15	TRBV15	CATSSEGQSSYEQYF	TGTGCCACCAGCAGTGAGGGACAGAGCTCCTACGAGCAGTACTTC
-	-	TRBJ2-7	14	TRBV7-4	CASSSDGSSYEQYF	TGTGCCAGCAGCTCGGACGGGAGCTCCTACGAGCAGTACTTC
-	few	TRBJ2-3	15	TRBV7-9	CASSFPERGTDTQYF	TGTGCCAGCAGCTTCCCCGAAAGGGGCACAGATACGCAGTATTTT
TRBD1	few	TRBJ1-1	15	TRBV6-2/TRBV6-3	CASHRDRVVDTEAFF	TGTGCCAGCCACCGGGACAGGGTAGTCGACACTGAAGCTTTCTTT
-	-	TRBJ2-1	16	TRBV18	CASSPNFQGRDNEQFF	TGTGCCAGCTCACCAAATTTTCAGGGGCGAGACAATGAGCAGTTCTTC
TRBD1	many	TRBJ1-1	17	TRBV6-1	CASRGTGTGGLNTEAFF	TGTGCCAGCAGAGGGACAGGGACGGGAGGCTTGAACACTGAAGCTTTCTTT
TRBD2	many	TRBJ2-7	15	TRBV7-2	CASSLALGRGSVQYF	TGTGCCAGCAGCTTAGCGCTTGGGAGGGGATCGGTGCAGTACTTC
-	-	TRBJ1-5	15	TRBV7-9	CASSSGPISNQPQHF	TGTGCCAGCAGCTCCGGTCCTATTAGCAATCAGCCCCAGCATTTT
-	many	TRBJ2-7	16	TRBV10-3	CAISEGTGLRLYEQYF	TGTGCCATCAGTGAGGGAACAGGGTTACGCCTCTACGAGCAGTACTTC
-	-	TRBJ2-1	17	TRBV6-6	CASSDHHSGVSYNEQFF	TGTGCCAGCAGTGACCACCATTCCGGGGTCTCCTACAATGAGCAGTTCTTC
-	-	TRBJ2-3	13	TRBV7-2	CASSTLNTDTQYF	TGTGCCAGCAGCACCCTTAACACAGATACGCAGTATTTT
-	-	TRBJ2-7	17	TRBV19	CASSPTELGVTGDEQYF	TGTGCCAGTAGTCCCACCGAGTTGGGTGTTACTGGCGACGAGCAGTACTTC
TRBD1	-	TRBJ1-5	17	TRBV5-8	CASSYRQGVNSNQPQHF	TGTGCCAGCAGCTACCGACAGGGGGTAAATAGCAATCAGCCCCAGCATTTT
TRBD1	-	TRBJ2-2	19	TRBV4-1	CASSQDGTGLSFSTGELFF	TGCGCCAGCAGCCAAGATGGGACAGGGCTATCATTTTCCACCGGGGAGCTGTTTTTT
-	-	TRBJ1-5	12	TRBV6-2/TRBV6-3	CASSRQKQPQHF	TGTGCCAGCAGCCGACAAAAGCAGCCCCAGCATTTT
-	-	TRBJ2-5	13	TRBV7-8	CASSQTASETQYF	TGTGCCAGCAGCCAGACAGCCTCGGAGACCCAGTACTTC
-	-	TRBJ1-5	18	TRBV11-3	CASSLPYRDGFSNQPQHF	TGTGCCAGCAGCTTACCCTACCGGGACGGCTTTAGCAATCAGCCCCAGCATTTT
-	-	TRBJ2-7	13	TRBV15	CATSSYGTLEQYF	TGTGCCACCAGCAGCTATGGGACATTAGAGCAGTACTTC
TRBD1	few	TRBJ1-2	15	TRBV7-9	CASSATGTGNYGYTF	TGTGCCAGCAGCGCAACCGGGACAGGGAACTATGGCTACACCTTC
TRBD1	few	TRBJ2-5	14	TRBV11-2	CASSIGQGQETQYF	TGTGCCAGCAGCATTGGACAGGGGCAAGAGACCCAGTACTTC
TRBD2	-	TRBJ2-2	16	TRBV7-6	CASSLISGGLTGELFF	TGTGCCAGCAGCTTAATTAGCGGGGGGCTCACCGGGGAGCTGTTTTTT
-	few	TRBJ2-7	14	TRBV14	CASSQDFRDYEQYF	TGTGCCAGCAGCCAAGACTTCAGGGACTACGAGCAGTACTTC
TRBD2	-	TRBJ2-3	13	TRBV6-5	CASSYGRADTQYF	TGTGCCAGCAGTTACGGGAGGGCAGATACGCAGTATTTT
-	-	TRBJ2-7	14	TRBV28	CASSALGRSYEQYF	TGTGCCAGCAGCGCCCTGGGACGGTCCTACGAGCAGTACTTC
-	-	TRBJ1-1	17	TRBV3-1	CASSHLRWAGVNTEAFF	TGTGCCAGCAGCCATCTGAGATGGGCAGGGGTGAACACTGAAGCTTTCTTT
-	-	TRBJ2-2	13	TRBV19	CASSILPTGELFF	TGTGCCAGTAGTATTCTTCCGACCGGGGAGCTGTTTTTT
-	-	TRBJ1-4	19	TRBV4-3	CASSQDISLGGGEDEKLFF	TGCGCCAGCAGCCAAGATATTTCTTTGGGAGGAGGGGAAGATGAAAAACTGTTTTTT
TRBD1	-	TRBJ1-1	15	TRBV5-4	CASSQKTGGNTEAFF	TGTGCCAGCAGCCAGAAGACAGGGGGAAACACTGAAGCTTTCTTT
-	many	TRBJ2-7	11	TRBV12-3/TRBV12-4	CASSLQYEQYF	TGTGCCAGCAGTTTACAATACGAGCAGTACTTC
-	few	TRBJ1-1	13	TRBV2	CASSEGGPPEAFF	TGTGCCAGCAGTGAAGGCGGTCCGCCTGAAGCTTTCTTT
-	once	TRBJ1-6	17	TRBV4-1	CASSQEQGGSYNSPLHF	TGCGCCAGCAGCCAAGAACAGGGCGGGTCCTATAATTCACCCCTCCACTTT
TRBD1	-	TRBJ2-7	14	TRBV6-5	CASGRQGSSREQYF	TGTGCCAGCGGGAGACAGGGCAGTTCTCGGGAGCAGTACTTC
-	-	TRBJ2-3	15	TRBV27	CASSLIGVGTDTQYF	TGTGCCAGCAGTTTAATCGGGGTGGGCACAGATACGCAGTATTTT
TRBD2	-	TRBJ2-3	17	TRBV28	CASSTILAGGPTDTQYF	TGTGCCAGCAGTACGATTCTGGCGGGGGGGCCGACAGATACGCAGTATTTT
TRBD1	-	TRBJ2-7	15	TRBV19	CASSSGTGPAYEQYF	TGTGCCAGTTCGTCCGGGACAGGGCCAGCCTACGAGCAGTACTTC
-	-	TRBJ2-5	13	TRBV11-2	CASSSITLATQYF	TGTGCCAGCAGCTCAATCACGCTGGCGACCCAGTACTTC
-	-	TRBJ2-7	15	TRBV6-1	CASSEADIPPYEQYF	TGTGCCAGCAGTGAAGCCGACATACCCCCCTACGAGCAGTACTTC
-	few	TRBJ2-5	16	TRBV6-5	CASSYSSLGPQETQYF	TGTGCCAGCAGTTACTCGTCCCTCGGTCCCCAAGAGACCCAGTACTTC
-	few	TRBJ2-7	16	TRBV10-3	CAISEGTVTYEAEQYF	TGTGCCATCAGTGAAGGTACGGTGACGTATGAGGCCGAGCAGTACTTC
TRBD1	-	TRBJ2-6	18	TRBV6-5	CASSFHSGTASGANVLTF	TGTGCCAGCAGTTTCCATTCCGGGACAGCCTCTGGGGCCAACGTCCTGACTTTC
-	many	TRBJ1-6	17	TRBV7-9	CASSHGAAWDYNSPLHF	TGTGCCAGCAGCCACGGCGCGGCATGGGACTATAATTCACCCCTCCACTTT
TRBD1	few	TRBJ1-3	18	TRBV4-1	CASSQDRWQGVSGNTIYF	TGCGCCAGCAGCCAAGATCGGTGGCAGGGGGTTTCTGGAAACACCATATATTTT
TRBD1	few	TRBJ2-1	18	TRBV7-6	CASSLLVAGTVTYNEQFF	TGTGCCAGCAGCTTACTAGTCGCCGGGACAGTAACTTACAATGAGCAGTTCTTC
TRBD2	-	TRBJ2-7	15	TRBV7-6	CASSVLAGGPYEQYF	TGTGCCAGCAGCGTCTTAGCGGGTGGACCTTACGAGCAGTACTTC
-	many	TRBJ1-6	15	TRBV7-8	CASSYVAFGNSPLHF	TGTGCCAGCAGTTACGTAGCCTTTGGGAATTCACCCCTCCACTTT
-	few	TRBJ2-7	16	TRBV4-2	CASSQEGWGTPQEQYF	TGTGCCAGCAGCCAGGAGGGCTGGGGGACGCCTCAAGAGCAGTACTTC
-	few	TRBJ2-5	13	TRBV7-2	CASSLDGLETQYF	TGTGCCAGCAGCTTAGATGGACTTGAGACCCAGTACTTC
-	-	TRBJ2-3	14	TRBV7-9	CASSFEGGTDTQYF	TGTGCCAGCAGCTTTGAAGGGGGCACAGATACGCAGTATTTT
TRBD1	-	TRBJ2-7	14	TRBV6-6	CASRTDRGLYEQYF	TGTGCCAGCAGAACGGACAGGGGGCTGTACGAGCAGTACTTC